This T cell receptor beta chain was captured by sequencing in a study of CD8 T cells in Susac syndrome. Random hexamers were used to reverse transcribe an amount of about 0.5 to 1 ug RNA. TCRdb recomputed calls from the immunoSEQ multiplex PCR reads with MiXCR, one row per CDR3 protein. The sample has fewer than 80,000 distinct CDR3 sequences, roughly 94% seen once. V lost 4 bases and J lost 3, with 12 bases in between. The CDR3 loop spans 14 amino acids. Looked up from germline, CDR1 is SEHNR and CDR2 is FQNEAQ (reference sequence). The chain links TRBV7-9 to TRBJ1-1, with D perhaps matching TRBD1 (6 bases). The sequenced sample consisted of CD8+ T cells from PBMCs. This sequence was found in a human donor in good health. The DNA for the CDR3 is TGTGCCAGCAGCTGGAGGGGGAGCTACACTGAAGCTTTCTTT. Amino acid sequence: CASSWRGSYTEAFF.